This T cell receptor beta chain was captured by sequencing in a study of blood T cell repertoires in COVID-19. Produced via immunoSEQ multiplex PCR; TCRdb's table is partial and in-frame only. The sample records 100,000 or so clones, about 85% being singletons. This clone was observed a single time. Germline CDR1 reads SGHTA; CDR2 reads FQGTGA. This CDR3 has 15 amino acids. V was shortened by 5 bases and J by 0 bases, with 10 bases between the two germline ends. Seattle patients were enrolled during active infection and followed longitudinally. V gene TRBV7-3 combines with J gene TRBJ2-2, with TRBD2 as a possible D gene (5 bases). The material sequenced was peripheral blood. This receptor was obtained from a woman aged 50 to 65 with COVID-19, enrolled during active disease. DNA for the CDR3: TGTGCCAGCAGCCCAGGAGGATCGAACACCGGGGAGCTGTTTTTT. Protein product: CASSPGGSNTGELFF.